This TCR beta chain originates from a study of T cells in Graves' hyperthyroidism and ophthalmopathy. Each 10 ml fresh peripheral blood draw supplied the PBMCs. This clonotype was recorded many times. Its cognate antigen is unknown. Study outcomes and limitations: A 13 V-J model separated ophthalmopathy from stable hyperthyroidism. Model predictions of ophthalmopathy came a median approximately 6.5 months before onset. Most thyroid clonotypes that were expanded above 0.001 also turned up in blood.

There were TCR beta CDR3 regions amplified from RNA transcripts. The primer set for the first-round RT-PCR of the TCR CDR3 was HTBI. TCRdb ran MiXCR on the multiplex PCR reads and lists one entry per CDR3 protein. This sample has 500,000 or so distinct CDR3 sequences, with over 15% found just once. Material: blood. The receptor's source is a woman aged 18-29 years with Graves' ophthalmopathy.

This CDR3 reads CASSSWTSQETQYF. As DNA, the CDR3 is TGTGCCAGCAGTTCCTGGACATCTCAAGAGACCCAGTACTTC. This chain connects TRBV6-1 to TRBJ2-5; weak D call: TRBD1 (5 bases). The CDR3 length is 14 residues. Trimming removed 5 bases from V and 2 bases from J, with 12 bases in between. The germline CDR1 and CDR2 sequences are MNHNS and SASEGT.